The 30 T cell receptor beta chains listed next were all sequenced from one sample in a study of blood T cell repertoires in COVID-19. Profiled with immunoSEQ multiplex PCR; TCRdb holds only in-frame clones, not every one. This sample has roughly 150,000 clones, with over 80% found just once. Sequenced input: PBMCs or T cells enriched from blood (not recorded which). The receptors come from a man in his sixties or seventies who had been exposed to COVID-19.

The rearrangement links TRBV14 to TRBJ2-3; D uncertain. The V end was cut by 0 bases, the J end by 3 bases, with 13 bases between. Germline values: CDR1 SGHDN, CDR2 FVKESK. CDR3 length: 16 residues. The CDR3 coding sequence is TGTGCCAGCAGCCAAGAACTACTTTTTCTTACAGATACGCAGTATTTT. Its translation is CASSQELLFLTDTQYF.

This clone was detected once. The J gene is TRBJ1-2, the V gene TRBV5-4; 8 bases align to TRBD1. V was pared by 3 bases and J by 0 bases, with 4 bases of the junction left unmatched. The CDR3 sequence is 15 residues long. Germline-derived CDR1 and CDR2 are SGHNT and YYREEE (reference sequence). The CDR3 is CASSYDRGANYGYTF. Here the CDR3 DNA reads TGTGCCAGCAGCTACGACAGGGGAGCTAACTATGGCTACACCTTC.

V gene TRBV3-1 (or the pseudogene TRBV3-2) combines with J gene TRBJ2-5, with D hard to call. Germline V gene lookup returns CDR1 LGHDT and CDR2 YNNKEL (reference sequence). V was shortened by 4 bases and J by 5 bases, with 8 bases between the two germline ends. This CDR3 region has 12 residues. The CDR3 DNA follows: TGTGCCAGCAGCCCCTTCCAGGAGACCCAGTACTTC. Its translation is CASSPFQETQYF.

This clone has more than one count but fewer than ten. The genes are TRBV19 and TRBJ2-7, with TRBD1 identical over 7 bases. This CDR3 has 13 residues. V lost 5 bases and J lost 2; bases outside the gene matches: 3. Germline values: CDR1 LNHDA, CDR2 SQIVND (reference sequence). CDR3 DNA sequence: TGTGCCAGTAGTGTAGGGACAGCCTACGAGCAGTACTTC. This gives the protein CASSVGTAYEQYF.

The chain carries TRBV28 and TRBJ2-5; D perhaps matches TRBD1 (6 bases). The germline gives CDR1 MDHEN, CDR2 SYDVKM. The CDR3 consists of 15 residues. Trimming removed 4 bases at V and 0 bases at J, with 12 bases between. The CDR3 nucleotides are TGTGCCAGCAGTTACTTAACAGGGAACCAAGAGACCCAGTACTTC. Protein product: CASSYLTGNQETQYF. The entire variable domain, with the rest obtained from reference TRBV28 and TRBJ2-5, is as follows: DVKVTQSSRYLVKRTGEKVFLECVQDMDHENMFWYRQDPGLGLRLIYFSYDVKMKEKGDIPEGYSVSREKKERFSLILESASTNQTSMYLCASSYLTGNQETQYFGPGTRLLVL.

The V and J genes are TRBV7-9 and TRBJ1-1; a weak D match, TRBD1 (5 bases). V dropped 5 bases and J dropped 1 base, with 11 bases sitting between them. Germline V gene lookup returns CDR1 SEHNR and CDR2 FQNEAQ (reference sequence). This CDR3 has 14 residues. Here the CDR3 reads CASSPPGGNTEAFF. The CDR3 region has the DNA TGTGCCAGCAGCCCCCCCGGGGGGAACACTGAAGCTTTCTTT.

In DNA form, the CDR3 reads TGTGCCAGCAGCGTAGGACAGCAGAACACTGAAGCTTTCTTT. As protein: CASSVGQQNTEAFF. The chain links TRBV11-1 to TRBJ1-1, with a weak D call TRBD1 (6 bases). The CDR3 extends over 14 amino acids. V lost 5 bases and J 1 base, leaving 11 bases between the germline ends. CDR1 and CDR2 (germline): SGHAT, FQDESV (reference sequence).

Here the CDR3 reads CASSRRGPISYEQYF. CDR3 bases: TGTGCCAGCAGCCGTCGGGGTCCGATCTCCTACGAGCAGTACTTC. The rearrangement joins TRBV3-1 (or the pseudogene TRBV3-2) to TRBJ2-7; perhaps TRBD2 as D (5 bases). Trimming stripped 4 bases from V and 0 bases from J, with 13 bases between. CDR1 is LGHDT and CDR2 is YNNKEL in the germline V gene (reference sequence). This CDR3 comprises 15 residues.

The chain uses TRBV7-2 and TRBJ1-5; 7 bases align to TRBD1. CDR1 is SGHTA, CDR2 FQGNSA, per germline. V trimming: 3 bases; J trimming: 7 bases; junction bases outside the gene matches: 9. CDR3 size: 15 residues. The CDR3 sequence is CASSLGQTLWQPQHF. The CDR3 DNA is TGTGCCAGCAGCTTGGGACAGACCCTCTGGCAGCCCCAGCATTTT.

This chain links TRBV6-2 or TRBV6-3 with TRBJ2-3, with 7 bases matching TRBD2. The CDR3 spans 15 residues. V lost 6 bases and J lost 5; bases outside the gene matches: 11. The germline V gene encodes CDR1 MNHEY and CDR2 SVGEGT. CDR3 sequence reads: CASSRRDYPEDTQYF. CDR3 DNA: TGTGCCAGCAGCCGCCGGGACTACCCTGAAGATACGCAGTATTTT.

The chain has TRBV5-5 and TRBJ1-3; 7 nucleotides line up with TRBD1. The germline V gene has CDR1 SGHKS and CDR2 YYEKEE (reference sequence). This CDR3 spans 15 amino acids. Losses at the gene ends were 4 bases for V and 4 bases for J; bases not matched to a gene: 8. CDR3 sequence: CASSRQGYPGNTIYF. CDR3 bases: TGTGCCAGCAGCCGACAGGGATACCCCGGAAACACCATATATTTT.

Turning to this clone: This sample also contains other DNA sequences that code for the same CDR3. V and J are TRBV28 and TRBJ1-4, with TRBD1 as a possible D gene (5 bases). V shed 2 bases and J shed 7 bases, with 11 bases lying between them. The V gene's germline CDR1 is MDHEN and CDR2 SYDVKM. The length of the CDR3 is 14 residues. The CDR3 sequence is CASSLRGGGEKLFF. The CDR3 DNA is TGTGCCAGCAGTTTAAGGGGAGGCGGTGAAAAACTGTTTTTT.

The genes are TRBV6-5 and TRBJ2-2; 13 positions agree with TRBD2. Germline values: CDR1 MNHEY, CDR2 SVGAGI. The junction had 2 bases not matched to a gene; V was cut back by 6 bases and J by 4 bases. CDR3 length: 15 amino acids. The CDR3 here is CASSRTSGGTGELFF. The CDR3 DNA reads as TGTGCCAGCAGCCGGACTAGCGGGGGCACCGGGGAGCTGTTTTTT.

The chain uses TRBV7-8 and TRBJ2-1; maybe TRBD2 (6 bases). Trimming took 5 bases from V and 4 from J, leaving 18 bases between them. The CDR3 is 16 amino acids. Germline loops: CDR1 SGHVS, CDR2 FQNEAQ. The CDR3 region has the DNA TGTGCCAGCAGCCCCCTCGGGACTTCGGAATACAATGAGCAGTTCTTC. This codes for CASSPLGTSEYNEQFF.

The chain has TRBV28 and TRBJ1-2; a possible D gene is TRBD1 (6 bases). V was clipped by 5 bases and J by 4 bases, with 11 bases between them. Germline V gene lookup returns CDR1 MDHEN and CDR2 SYDVKM. This CDR3 is built from 13 residues. The CDR3, as DNA: TGTGCCAGCAGTCAACAGGGTATCTATGGCTACACCTTC. It yields the protein CASSQQGIYGYTF.

This chain connects TRBV5-6 to TRBJ2-5; 10 positions match TRBD2. V lost 4 bases and J lost 0; bases outside the gene matches: 6. This CDR3 is 16 amino acids long. Germline V gene sequence: CDR1 SGHDT, CDR2 YYEEEE. CDR3 residues: CASSGRTSGYQETQYF. The CDR3 DNA is TGTGCCAGCAGCGGTAGGACTAGCGGATACCAAGAGACCCAGTACTTC.

The rearrangement joins TRBV29-1 to TRBJ2-3; 9 bases align to TRBD2. This CDR3 comprises 15 residues. Germline-derived CDR1 and CDR2 are SQVTM and ANQGSEA. J was trimmed by 5 bases and V by 7 bases; bases with no gene match: 13. The DNA of the CDR3 is TGCAGCGGGACGCTAGCGGGACGAGCTCGAGATACGCAGTATTTT. Protein: CSGTLAGRARDTQYF.

This chain connects TRBV5-1 to TRBJ1-3; D unclear. In germline, CDR1 is SGHRS, CDR2 YFSETQ. V dropped 4 bases and J dropped 4 bases, with 6 bases sitting between them. The CDR3 totals 12 residues. CDR3 nucleotides: TGCGCCAGCAGCCCCCTCGGAAACACCATATATTTT. Encoded protein: CASSPLGNTIYF.

The CDR3 sequence: CASSLIGDTEAFF. The DNA of the CDR3 is TGTGCCAGCAGCTTGATAGGGGACACTGAAGCTTTCTTT. This chain joins TRBV5-4 and TRBJ1-1; D is perhaps TRBD1 (5 bases). CDR1 is SGHNT, CDR2 YYREEE, per germline (reference sequence). The V end lost 1 base, the J end lost 3 bases, and 7 bases lay between the germline ends. The CDR3 extends over 13 amino acids. Full variable domain (remainder filled in from reference TRBV5-4 and TRBJ1-1): ETGVTQSPTHLIKTRGQQVTLRCSSQSGHNTVSWYQQALGQGPQFIFQYYREEENGRGNFPPRFSGLQFPNYSSELNVNALELDDSALYLCASSLIGDTEAFFGQGTRLTVV.

This clone was observed a handful of times. The rearrangement uses TRBV4-1 and TRBJ1-3, with TRBD1 as a possible D gene (6 bases). This CDR3 region has 15 residues. Germline values: CDR1 MGHRA, CDR2 YSYEKL. V was shortened by 0 bases and J by 8 bases, with 14 bases between the two germline ends. CDR3 nucleotides: TGCGCCAGCAGCCAAGAGGAGCATGGGGGCCACACCATATATTTT. It encodes CASSQEEHGGHTIYF.

This clone was detected only once. Other nucleotide sequences in the sample specify the same CDR3. The CDR3 DNA sequence: TGTGCCTGGAGTTGGGACAGGGGGTATGGCTACACCTTC. Translating gives CAWSWDRGYGYTF. The rearrangement links TRBV30 to TRBJ1-2; 11 bases match TRBD1. Looked up from germline, CDR1 is GTSNPN and CDR2 is SVGIG (reference sequence). The junction had 1 base not matched to a gene; V was cut back by 2 bases and J by 5 bases. The CDR3 is 13 amino acids.

CDR3 loop: CASSQRTSGENIQYF. The CDR3 bases are TGTGCCAGCAGCCAACGGACTAGCGGGGAAAACATTCAGTACTTC. The V gene is TRBV3-1 (or the pseudogene TRBV3-2), the J gene TRBJ2-4; TRBD2 agrees at 12 bases. Germline V gives CDR1 LGHDT, CDR2 YNNKEL (reference sequence). CDR3 length equals 15 residues. The V segment lost 2 bases and the J segment 5 bases; nucleotides outside the gene matches: 1.

This chain links TRBV19 with TRBJ1-5, with D perhaps matching TRBD1 (6 bases). The V end lost 5 bases, the J end lost 1 base, and 15 bases lay between the germline ends. In germline, CDR1 is LNHDA, CDR2 SQIVND (reference sequence). The CDR3 extends over 16 amino acids. DNA of the CDR3: TGTGCCAGTAGTGGAACAGGGCTGGGAAGCAATCAGCCCCAGCATTTT. It encodes CASSGTGLGSNQPQHF.

This chain uses TRBV9 with TRBJ2-3; weak D call: TRBD2 (6 bases). Per germline, CDR1 SGDLS and CDR2 YYNGEE. The CDR3 is made up of 17 amino acids. V lost 0 bases and J lost 3, with 17 bases in between. This chain's CDR3 is CASSVAEGMAFTDTQYF. The CDR3 nucleotides read TGTGCCAGCAGCGTAGCGGAGGGAATGGCCTTTACAGATACGCAGTATTTT.

This clone was seen a few times. The chain recombines TRBV28 with TRBJ1-5; maybe TRBD1 (6 bases). The CDR3 is made up of 15 amino acids. Germline CDR1 and CDR2: MDHEN and SYDVKM. V was pared by 6 bases and J by 3 bases, with 15 bases between. The CDR3 loop reads CASRALGQHNQPQHF. The CDR3 DNA sequence: TGTGCCAGCAGAGCCCTAGGACAGCACAATCAGCCCCAGCATTTT.

The gene calls are TRBV30 and TRBJ2-2; 7 positions match TRBD2. CDR1 and CDR2 (germline): GTSNPN, SVGIG (reference sequence). CDR3 length: 14 amino acids. V lost 3 bases to trimming and J lost 2 bases; unmatched junction nucleotides: 3. The CDR3 coding sequence is TGTGCCTGGAGGGGACTAATTAACACCGGGGAGCTGTTTTTT. Translation: CAWRGLINTGELFF.

This clone was observed a few times. The V call is TRBV24-1, the J call TRBJ2-4; 8 bases line up with TRBD1. The CDR3 loop spans 15 amino acids. V dropped 4 bases and J dropped 8; count of bases not matched to a gene: 9. Germline V gene data show CDR1 as KGHDR and CDR2 as SFDVKD. CDR3 DNA: TGTGCCACCAGTGACCCTCGGACAGGGCGGGACATTCAGTACTTC. It specifies CATSDPRTGRDIQYF.

V and J are TRBV6-5 and TRBJ1-6; TRBD1 matches at 7 bases. The V segment lost 7 bases and the J segment 7 bases; nucleotides outside the gene matches: 7. The germline CDR1 and CDR2 sequences are MNHEY and SVGAGI. The CDR3 is 14 amino acids. The CDR3 DNA is TGTGCCAGCAATCCAGTAGGGGGCAATTCACCCCTCCACTTT. This encodes CASNPVGGNSPLHF.

This rearrangement joins TRBV5-1 to TRBJ2-3, with 11 bases fitting TRBD2. Trimming at V came to 2 bases and at J to 5 bases, leaving 7 bases not matched to a gene. The CDR3 covers 16 residues. The germline CDR1 and CDR2 sequences are SGHRS and YFSETQ. The DNA of the CDR3 is TGCGCCAGCAGCTTCATAGCGGGGGGGCCTAGAGATACGCAGTATTTT. It is translated as CASSFIAGGPRDTQYF.

V usage is TRBV6-2 or TRBV6-3 and J usage is TRBJ2-2; TRBD2 matches at 14 bases. The V and J ends lost 4 bases and 11 bases, in that order; junction bases with no gene match: 3. CDR3 length: 14 amino acids. CDR1 and CDR2 (germline): MNHEY, SVGEGT. CDR3 sequence: CASSFGLAGGELFF. In nucleotides, the CDR3 is TGTGCCAGCAGTTTTGGACTAGCGGGGGGCGAGCTGTTTTTT.